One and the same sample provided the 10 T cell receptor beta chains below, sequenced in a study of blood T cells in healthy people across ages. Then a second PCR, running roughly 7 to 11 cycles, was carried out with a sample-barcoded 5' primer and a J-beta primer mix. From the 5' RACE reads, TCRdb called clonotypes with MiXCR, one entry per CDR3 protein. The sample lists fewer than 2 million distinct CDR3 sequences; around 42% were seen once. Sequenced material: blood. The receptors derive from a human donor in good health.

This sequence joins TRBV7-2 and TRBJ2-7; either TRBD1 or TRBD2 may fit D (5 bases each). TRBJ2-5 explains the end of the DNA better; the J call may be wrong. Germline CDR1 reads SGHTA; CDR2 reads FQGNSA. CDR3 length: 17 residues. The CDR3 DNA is TGTGCCAGCAGCTTAGCGGGGGTTGTTATTCATTCAGAGACCCAGTACTTC. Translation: CASSLAGVVIHSETQYF.

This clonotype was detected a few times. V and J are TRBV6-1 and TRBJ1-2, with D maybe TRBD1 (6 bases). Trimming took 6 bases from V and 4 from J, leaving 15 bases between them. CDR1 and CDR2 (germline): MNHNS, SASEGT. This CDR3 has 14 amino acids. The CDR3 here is CASRYTRDTYGYTF. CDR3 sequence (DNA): TGTGCCAGCAGATATACCCGGGACACCTATGGCTACACCTTC.

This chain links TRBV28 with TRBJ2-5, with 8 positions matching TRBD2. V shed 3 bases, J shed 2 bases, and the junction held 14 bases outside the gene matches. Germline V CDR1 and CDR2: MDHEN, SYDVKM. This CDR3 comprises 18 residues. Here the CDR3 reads CASSFELAAIKPQETQYF. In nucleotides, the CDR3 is TGTGCCAGCAGTTTCGAACTAGCGGCGATCAAACCTCAAGAGACCCAGTACTTC.

CDR3: CATSDLVRGHGYTF. The CDR3 DNA reads TGTGCCACCAGTGATTTGGTCCGGGGACATGGCTACACCTTC. The V call is TRBV24-1, the J call TRBJ1-2; possibly TRBD1 for D (5 bases). The V end was cut by 0 bases, the J end by 6 bases, with 10 bases between. The CDR3 sequence is 14 residues long. CDR1 and CDR2 from the germline V gene are KGHDR and SFDVKD.

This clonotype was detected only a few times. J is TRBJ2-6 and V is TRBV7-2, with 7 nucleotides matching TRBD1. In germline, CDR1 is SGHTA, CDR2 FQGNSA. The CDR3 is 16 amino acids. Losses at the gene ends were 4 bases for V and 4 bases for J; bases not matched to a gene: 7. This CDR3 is CASSSQTGTGANVLTF. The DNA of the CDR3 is TGTGCCAGCAGCTCCCAGACAGGGACCGGGGCCAACGTCCTGACTTTC.

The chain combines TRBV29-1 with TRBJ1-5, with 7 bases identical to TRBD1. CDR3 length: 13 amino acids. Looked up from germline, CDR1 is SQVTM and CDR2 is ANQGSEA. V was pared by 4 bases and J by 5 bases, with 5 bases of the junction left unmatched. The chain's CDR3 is CSVVEGAHQPQHF. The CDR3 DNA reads TGCAGCGTTGTTGAGGGGGCCCATCAGCCCCAGCATTTT. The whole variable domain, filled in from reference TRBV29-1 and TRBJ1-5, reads SAVISQKPSRDICQRGTSLTIQCQVDSQVTMMFWYRQQPGQSLTLIATANQGSEATYESGFVIDKFPISRPNLTFSTLTVSNMSPEDSSIYLCSVVEGAHQPQHFGDGTRLSIL.

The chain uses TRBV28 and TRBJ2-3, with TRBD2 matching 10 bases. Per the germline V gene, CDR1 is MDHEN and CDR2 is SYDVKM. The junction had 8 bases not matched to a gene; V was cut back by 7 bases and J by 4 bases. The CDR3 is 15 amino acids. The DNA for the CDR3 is TGTGCCAGCACCCTAGCGGGGGCACGACCAGATACGCAGTATTTT. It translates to CASTLAGARPDTQYF.

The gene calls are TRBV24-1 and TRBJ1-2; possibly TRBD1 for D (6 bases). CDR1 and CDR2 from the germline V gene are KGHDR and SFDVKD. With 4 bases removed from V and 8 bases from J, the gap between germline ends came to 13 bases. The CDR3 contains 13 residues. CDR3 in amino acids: CATSERGAGGYTF. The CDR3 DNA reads TGTGCCACCAGTGAGCGGGGGGCTGGAGGCTACACCTTC.

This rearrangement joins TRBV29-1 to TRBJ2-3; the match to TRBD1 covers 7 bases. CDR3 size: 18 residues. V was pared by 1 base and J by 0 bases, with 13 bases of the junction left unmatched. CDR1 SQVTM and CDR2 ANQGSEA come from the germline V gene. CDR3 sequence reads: CSVEGMLKAGGSTDTQYF. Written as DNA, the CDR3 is TGCAGCGTTGAAGGGATGCTGAAGGCAGGGGGTAGCACAGATACGCAGTATTTT.

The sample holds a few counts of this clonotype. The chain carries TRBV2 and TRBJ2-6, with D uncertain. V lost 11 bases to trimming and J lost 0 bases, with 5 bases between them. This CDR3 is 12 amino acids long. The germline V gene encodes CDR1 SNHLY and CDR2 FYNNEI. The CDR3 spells CALGSGANVLTF. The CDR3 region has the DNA TGTGCCTTAGGCTCTGGGGCCAACGTCCTGACTTTC.